The 7 T cell receptor beta chains below all came from one sample that was sequenced in a study of T cell repertoires in cytomegalovirus infection. TCRdb redid the calling of the reads with MiXCR, one entry per CDR3 protein. The table includes about 530,000 distinct CDR3 sequences, about 25% detected once. The sample consisted of PBMCs. Every receptor here comes from a human donor in good health (CMV status not recorded). Some clones in this sample may be carry-over from other donors' samples.

The sample holds a few counts of this clonotype. The V gene is TRBV7-9, the J gene TRBJ1-1; 7 bases line up with TRBD1. With 5 bases clipped from V and 2 bases from J, the junction kept 5 bases outside the gene matches. Germline CDR1 SEHNR, CDR2 FQNEAQ (reference sequence). The CDR3 has 14 residues. The CDR3 DNA reads as TGTGCCAGCAGCGAGGGGGCAGGAAACACTGAAGCTTTCTTT. Translating it yields CASSEGAGNTEAFF.

J is TRBJ2-1 and V is TRBV6-8; the match to TRBD2 covers 8 bases. Germline loops: CDR1 MNHGY, CDR2 SAAAGT. The V gene end was trimmed by 7 bases and the J gene end by 4 bases; junction bases not matched to a gene: 9. The CDR3 has 15 amino acids. DNA for the CDR3: TGTGCCAGCACCGCAGGAGCGGGAGCTTACAATGAGCAGTTCTTC. Translated, it gives CASTAGAGAYNEQFF.

This clonotype has a count of ten or more. The chain has TRBV7-2 and TRBJ1-1, with D possibly being TRBD1 (5 bases). Trimming took off 1 base at V and 7 bases at J, with 13 bases between the two ends. There are 14 residues in the CDR3. The germline CDR1 and CDR2 sequences are SGHTA and FQGNSA. The CDR3 sequence is CASSLGVGGNEAFF. The CDR3 DNA follows: TGTGCCAGCAGCTTAGGTGTTGGGGGGAATGAAGCTTTCTTT.

The chain recombines TRBV11-3 with TRBJ1-1, with a tentative D call TRBD1 (6 bases). V was clipped by 1 base and J by 3 bases, with 18 bases between them. Germline lookup yields CDR1 SGHNT and CDR2 YENEEA. CDR3 length equals 17 residues. Here the CDR3 reads CASSLGRTAVSDTEAFF. For the CDR3, the DNA is TGTGCCAGCAGCTTAGGACGGACAGCTGTTAGTGACACTGAAGCTTTCTTT.

This clonotype has a handful of counts. The chain links TRBV28 to TRBJ1-4, with D perhaps matching TRBD1 (6 bases). In germline, CDR1 is MDHEN, CDR2 SYDVKM. Trimming cost V 3 bases and J 7 bases, with 12 bases left between them. The CDR3 consists of 14 residues. The CDR3 bases are TGTGCCAGCAGTTTCCGAGGGGGTGGTGAAAAACTGTTTTTT. This gives the protein CASSFRGGGEKLFF.

The chain carries TRBV5-5 and TRBJ2-1, with 13 bases that match TRBD2. V was clipped by 5 bases and J by 8 bases; unmatched bases: 7. This CDR3 has 15 residues. Germline CDR1 is SGHKS and CDR2 is YYEKEE (reference sequence). The CDR3 spells CASSHSGLAGDEQFF. The CDR3, as DNA: TGTGCCAGCAGTCACTCAGGACTAGCGGGGGATGAGCAGTTCTTC.

This clonotype was counted many times. This rearrangement joins TRBV7-6 to TRBJ2-7, with TRBD2 identical over 9 bases. The CDR3 covers 17 residues. Per germline, CDR1 SGHVS and CDR2 FNYEAQ. V lost 5 bases to trimming and J lost 6 bases; unmatched junction nucleotides: 17. The CDR3 DNA reads as TGTGCCAGCAGCCCACAATCTGGTAGCGGGAGAACGGTCGAGCAGTACGTC. It codes for CASSPQSGSGRTVEQYV.